The 14 T cell receptor beta chains below come from one sample, sequenced in a study of T cells in Graves' hyperthyroidism and ophthalmopathy (dated 2019 in TCRdb). Receptor amplification or capture employed multiplex PCR. Sequencer: Illumina HiSeq 2000. Amplification of TCR beta CDR3 regions was carried out from RNA transcripts. The first round of RT-PCR for the TCR CDR3 was performed with the HTBI primer set and the Qiagen OneStep RT-PCR kit. Through fastp at Q25 and MiXCR, TCRdb rebuilt clones from the public reads, retaining in-frame beta chains. All rows with the same CDR3 protein become a single entry with the most common DNA and genes. The table for this sample lists around 690,000 distinct CDR3 sequences; 17% of them were counted only once. The top ten hold about 16% of the sample. Sequenced input: blood. These receptors all stem from a man aged 45-65 years with Graves' hyperthyroidism.

This clonotype has at least ten counts. A clone one base away is much larger, so this may be a read error. This chain connects TRBV11-2 to TRBJ2-1, with 7 bases fitting TRBD1. The germline CDR1 and CDR2 sequences are SGHAT and FQNNGV. This CDR3 is 15 amino acids long. This CDR3 is CANSSTGLTYNEQFF. The CDR3 DNA is TGTGCCAACAGCTCGACAGGGCTAACCTACAATGAGCAGTTCTTC.

The table lists this clonotype with a few counts. This sequence joins TRBV10-3 and TRBJ2-3; 14 nucleotides line up with TRBD2. Germline trimming cut 6 bases from V and 6 bases from J; bases unmatched to any gene: 8. Germline V gives CDR1 ENHRY, CDR2 SYGVKD. The CDR3 sequence is 16 residues long. The CDR3 bases are TGTGCCATCAGAACCGGGACTAGCGGGAGTCAGGATACGCAGTATTTT. Its protein is CAIRTGTSGSQDTQYF.

Notes on this clonotype: The germline gene is not matched at one end of the junction; a read error may be the cause. The rearrangement links TRBV3-1 to TRBJ2-7, with TRBD1 matching 8 bases. CDR1 is LGHDT, CDR2 YNNKEL, per germline (reference sequence). The CDR3 extends over 14 amino acids. This CDR3 reads CARSPRTGRYEQYF. In DNA, the CDR3 is TGTGCCAGAAGCCCCCGGACAGGGAGATACGAGCAGTACTTC.

The rearrangement links TRBV14 to TRBJ2-4; tentatively, D is TRBD1 (5 bases). This CDR3 comprises 13 residues. V shed 1 base and J shed 6 bases, with 7 bases lying between them. Germline CDR1 reads SGHDN; CDR2 reads FVKESK. The CDR3 loop is CASSQGTPNIQYF. CDR3 coding DNA: TGTGCCAGCAGCCAAGGGACACCAAACATTCAGTACTTC.

This sequence joins TRBV4-3 and TRBJ2-1; 10 nucleotides align to TRBD2. The CDR3 covers 19 residues. Looked up from germline, CDR1 is LGHNA and CDR2 is YSLEER. V lost 0 bases and J lost 6; bases outside the gene matches: 14. CDR3 sequence (DNA): TGCGCCAGCAGCCAAGAGTCTGGGATAGCGGGAGGATGGGGCAATGAGCAGTTCTTC. Protein sequence: CASSQESGIAGGWGNEQFF.

This clonotype was observed at least ten times. The V gene is TRBV5-4, the J gene TRBJ2-3; 14 positions agree with TRBD2. Unmatched junction bases numbered 5, after V lost 3 bases and J lost 5 bases. The CDR3 is made up of 16 amino acids. Germline lookup yields CDR1 SGHNT and CDR2 YYREEE (reference sequence). The DNA of the CDR3 is TGTGCCAGCAGCTCGGGACTAGCGGGGGTGGGAGATACGCAGTATTTT. This codes for CASSSGLAGVGDTQYF. The variable domain in full, completed from reference TRBV5-4 and TRBJ2-3, reads ETGVTQSPTHLIKTRGQQVTLRCSSQSGHNTVSWYQQALGQGPQFIFQYYREEENGRGNFPPRFSGLQFPNYSSELNVNALELDDSALYLCASSSGLAGVGDTQYFGPGTRLTVL.

The CDR3 sequence is CSAPKDGEQYF. As DNA, the CDR3 is TGCAGTGCTCCAAAGGACGGGGAGCAGTACTTC. The V call is TRBV20-1, the J call TRBJ2-7; D is unclear. The germline V gene encodes CDR1 DFQATT and CDR2 SNEGSKA (reference sequence). The germline V and J ends were trimmed by 5 bases and 7 bases, with 12 bases remaining between them. This CDR3 has 11 amino acids.

The sample holds a few counts of this clonotype. The chain has TRBV4-3 and TRBJ2-1, with TRBD2 matching over 9 bases. The V gene end was trimmed by 0 bases and the J gene end by 3 bases; junction bases not matched to a gene: 12. Germline CDR1 and CDR2: LGHNA and YSLEER. This CDR3 is built from 19 residues. The CDR3 DNA is TGCGCCAGCAGCCAAGATCTGGCGGGAGGGGGGGTTGTCTACAATGAGCAGTTCTTC. This sequence encodes CASSQDLAGGGVVYNEQFF.

The chain carries TRBV12-3 or TRBV12-4 and TRBJ2-7; the match to TRBD1 covers 7 bases. V was clipped by 2 bases and J by 6 bases; unmatched bases: 4. This CDR3 has 13 residues. CDR3 nucleotides: TGTGCCAGCAGTTTACGGGACAGAAGCGAGCAGTACTTC. It translates to CASSLRDRSEQYF.

There are many counts of this clonotype. The chain recombines TRBV12-3 or TRBV12-4 with TRBJ2-2, with TRBD1 matching over 10 bases. The CDR3 has 16 residues. Trimming cost V 6 bases and J 7 bases; bases outside gene matches: 11. CDR3 nucleotides: TGTGCCAGCAGACCCAACCGACAGGGGGCGATCGGGGAGCTGTTTTTT. Residues: CASRPNRQGAIGELFF.

The rearrangement links TRBV5-8 to TRBJ1-1; D not certain. V lost 4 bases and J lost 1, with 11 bases in between. Per the germline V gene, CDR1 is SGHTS and CDR2 is YDEGEE. The length of the CDR3 is 14 residues. The CDR3 DNA reads TGTGCCAGCAGCCACCCTGTTCAGAACACTGAAGCTTTCTTT. Its translation: CASSHPVQNTEAFF.

This chain joins TRBV29-1 and TRBJ2-7; the match to TRBD2 covers 13 bases. Germline V gives CDR1 SQVTM, CDR2 ANQGSEA. The CDR3 runs 14 residues. Losses at the gene ends were 8 bases for V and 4 bases for J; bases not matched to a gene: 8. In DNA, the CDR3 is TGCAGCACCACACTAGCGGGAGGGATTTACGAGCAGTACTTC. It is translated as CSTTLAGGIYEQYF.

The V and J genes are TRBV5-1 and TRBJ2-7, with 9 bases matching TRBD1. With 5 bases clipped from V and 3 bases from J, the junction kept 6 bases outside the gene matches. Germline CDR1 is SGHRS and CDR2 is YFSETQ. CDR3 length: 14 amino acids. The CDR3 sequence is CASRTGTGYYEQYF. CDR3 nucleotides: TGCGCCAGCAGGACCGGGACAGGGTACTACGAGCAGTACTTC. Full variable domain (remainder filled in from reference TRBV5-1 and TRBJ2-7): KAGVTQTPRYLIKTRGQQVTLSCSPISGHRSVSWYQQTPGQGLQFLFEYFSETQRNKGNFPGRFSGRQFSNSRSEMNVSTLELGDSALYLCASRTGTGYYEQYFGPGTRLTVT.

This clonotype was observed at least ten times. This sequence joins TRBV7-8 and TRBJ2-7, with TRBD1 matching 7 bases. Trimming cost V 1 base and J 4 bases; bases outside gene matches: 10. Germline V CDR1 and CDR2: SGHVS, FQNEAQ. This CDR3 is 16 amino acids long. The DNA of the CDR3 is TGTGCCAGCAGCTTAGAGAGGCATAGGGGGCGGTACGAGCAGTACTTC. It translates to CASSLERHRGRYEQYF.